A single sample is the source of the 5 T cell receptor beta chains below, sequenced in a study of control samples from healthy donors and cancer patients. Here immunoSEQ multiplex PCR was the method, and the copy in TCRdb shows in-frame clones only, minus some. The data show tens of thousands of clones, roughly 80% seen once. Sequenced input: PBMCs. The origin of the receptors is a woman in her forties or fifties with lung cancer.

This rearrangement joins TRBV5-1 to TRBJ1-1; D is ambiguous. This CDR3 contains 13 residues. V lost 0 bases and J lost 5, with 8 bases in between. Per germline, CDR1 SGHRS and CDR2 YFSETQ. The CDR3 DNA sequence: TGCGCCAGCAGCTTGGTGGGAGAGACTGAAGCTTTCTTT. This encodes CASSLVGETEAFF.

In DNA, the CDR3 is TGTGCCAGCAGCCAAGATTTCGGGGGGCGGCAAGAGACCCAGTACTTC. As protein: CASSQDFGGRQETQYF. V and J are TRBV3-1 (or the pseudogene TRBV3-2) and TRBJ2-5; weak D call: TRBD2 (7 bases). Germline V gene data show CDR1 as LGHDT and CDR2 as YNNKEL (reference sequence). The CDR3 is 16 amino acids. V was pared by 0 bases and J by 2 bases, with 13 bases between.

The CDR3 coding sequence is TGTGCCAGCAGCTTAGAGGGAGGTAGGGCTGAAGCTTTCTTT. Protein sequence: CASSLEGGRAEAFF. The gene calls are TRBV7-2 and TRBJ1-1; D is unresolved. Trimming shortened V by 1 base and J by 6 bases, and 12 bases separated the two germline ends. The CDR3 contains 14 residues. The germline CDR1 and CDR2 sequences are SGHTA and FQGNSA.

This clone appeared once. The chain is built from TRBV10-3 and TRBJ2-1; tentatively, D is TRBD2 (7 bases). The CDR3 spans 17 residues. Trimming cost V 5 bases and J 8 bases, with 25 bases left between them. CDR1 is ENHRY, CDR2 SYGVKD, per germline. The CDR3: CAISQRGGDNRNHEQFF. CDR3 DNA: TGTGCCATCAGTCAAAGGGGGGGGGACAACAGGAACCATGAGCAGTTCTTC.

The chain links TRBV9 to TRBJ2-5, with 7 bases matching TRBD2. Germline V lookup: CDR1 SGDLS, CDR2 YYNGEE. V shed 4 bases, J shed 5 bases, and the junction held 11 bases outside the gene matches. The CDR3 length is 15 residues. The CDR3 nucleotides are TGTGCCAGCAGCTCCCGGGGGGTCTTCCAGGAGACCCAGTACTTC. Its protein is CASSSRGVFQETQYF. Based on the CDR3 plus reference TRBV9 and TRBJ2-5, the full variable domain is DSGVTQTPKHLITATGQRVTLRCSPRSGDLSVYWYQQSLDQGLQFLIQYYNGEERAKGNILERFSAQQFPDLHSELNLSSLELGDSALYFCASSSRGVFQETQYFGPGTRLLVL.